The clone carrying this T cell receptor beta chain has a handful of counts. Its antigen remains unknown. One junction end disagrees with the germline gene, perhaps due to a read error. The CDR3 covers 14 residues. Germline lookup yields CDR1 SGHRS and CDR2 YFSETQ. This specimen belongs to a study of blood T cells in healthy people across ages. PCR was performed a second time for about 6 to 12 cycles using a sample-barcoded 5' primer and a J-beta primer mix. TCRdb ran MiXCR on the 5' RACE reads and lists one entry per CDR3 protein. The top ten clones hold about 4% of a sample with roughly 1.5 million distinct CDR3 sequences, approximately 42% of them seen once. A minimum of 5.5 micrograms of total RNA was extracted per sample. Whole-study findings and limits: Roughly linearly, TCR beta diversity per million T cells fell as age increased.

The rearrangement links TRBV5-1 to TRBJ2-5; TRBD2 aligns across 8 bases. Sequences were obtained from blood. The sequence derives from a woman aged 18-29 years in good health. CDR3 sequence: CASSLAGQKETQYF. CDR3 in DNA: TGTGCCAGCAGCTTAGCGGGACAAAAAGAGACCCAGTACTTC.